The source of this TCR beta chain is a study of T cells expressing NK-cell markers. The CDR3 runs to 16 residues. Synthesis of TCR beta cDNA relied on 5'RACE template switching carrying UMIs. From its re-call of the 5' RACE reads, TCRdb lists each CDR3 protein once, without DNA. The table lists about 460,000 distinct CDR3 sequences. The origin of this receptor is a woman between 45 and 65 years old in good health. Sequencing was carried out using blood T cells: a sorted CD56 or NKG2C T cell subset, CD4+ or CD8+ T cells, or bulk PBMC T cells (not recorded which). V usage is TRBV12-3 or TRBV12-4 and J usage is TRBJ2-5; TCRdb designates TRBD1, a call that cannot be tested without DNA. CDR3 region: CASSFKSAGKEETQYF.